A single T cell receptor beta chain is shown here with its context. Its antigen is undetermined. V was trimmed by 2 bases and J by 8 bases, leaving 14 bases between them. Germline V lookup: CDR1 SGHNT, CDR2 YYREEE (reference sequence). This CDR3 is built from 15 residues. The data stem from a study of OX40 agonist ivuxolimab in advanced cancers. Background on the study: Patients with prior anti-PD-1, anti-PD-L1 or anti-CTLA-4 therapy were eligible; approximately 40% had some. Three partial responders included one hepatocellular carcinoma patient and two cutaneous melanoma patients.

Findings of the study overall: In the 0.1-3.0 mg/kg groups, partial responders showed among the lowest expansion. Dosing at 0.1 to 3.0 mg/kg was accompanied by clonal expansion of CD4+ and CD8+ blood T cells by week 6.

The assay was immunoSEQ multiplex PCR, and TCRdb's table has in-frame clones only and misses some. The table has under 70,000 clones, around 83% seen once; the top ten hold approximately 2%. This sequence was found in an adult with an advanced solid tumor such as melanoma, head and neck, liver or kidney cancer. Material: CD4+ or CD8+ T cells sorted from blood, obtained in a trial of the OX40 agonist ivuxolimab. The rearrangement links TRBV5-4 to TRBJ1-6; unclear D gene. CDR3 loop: CASSLGGNLDSPLHF. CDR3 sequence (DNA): TGTGCCAGCAGCTTAGGAGGGAATTTGGATTCACCCCTCCACTTT.